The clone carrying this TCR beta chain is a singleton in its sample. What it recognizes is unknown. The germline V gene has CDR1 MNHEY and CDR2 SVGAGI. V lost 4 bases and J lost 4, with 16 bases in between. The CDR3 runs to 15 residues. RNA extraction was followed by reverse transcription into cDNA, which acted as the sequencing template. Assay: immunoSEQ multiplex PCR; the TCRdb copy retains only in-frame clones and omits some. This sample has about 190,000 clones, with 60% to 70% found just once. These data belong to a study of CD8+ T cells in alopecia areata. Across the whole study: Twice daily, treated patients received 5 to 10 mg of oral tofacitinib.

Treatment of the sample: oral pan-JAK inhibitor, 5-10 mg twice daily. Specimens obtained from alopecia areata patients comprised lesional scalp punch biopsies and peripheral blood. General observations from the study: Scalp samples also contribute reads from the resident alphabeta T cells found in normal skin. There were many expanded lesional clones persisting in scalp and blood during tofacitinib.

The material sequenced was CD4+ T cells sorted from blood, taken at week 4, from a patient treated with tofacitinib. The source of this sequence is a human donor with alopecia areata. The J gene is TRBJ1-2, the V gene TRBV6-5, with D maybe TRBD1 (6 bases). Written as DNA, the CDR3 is TGTGCCAGCAGTTGGACAGCTTCGGAGACCTATGGCTACACCTTC. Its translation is CASSWTASETYGYTF.